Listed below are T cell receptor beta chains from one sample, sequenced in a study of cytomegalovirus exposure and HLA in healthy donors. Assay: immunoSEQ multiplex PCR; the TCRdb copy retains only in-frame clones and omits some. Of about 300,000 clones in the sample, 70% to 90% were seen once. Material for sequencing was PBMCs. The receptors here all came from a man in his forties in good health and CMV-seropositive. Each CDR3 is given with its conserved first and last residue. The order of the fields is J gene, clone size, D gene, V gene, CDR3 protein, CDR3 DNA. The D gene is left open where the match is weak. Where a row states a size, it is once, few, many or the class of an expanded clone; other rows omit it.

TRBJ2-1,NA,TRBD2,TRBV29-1,CSVEASGRENEQFF,TGCAGCGTTGAGGCTAGCGGGAGGGAGAATGAGCAGTTCTTC
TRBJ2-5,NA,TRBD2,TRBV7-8,CASSLAEGGRVAETQYF,TGTGCCAGCAGCTTAGCGGAAGGAGGGAGGGTAGCAGAGACCCAGTACTTC
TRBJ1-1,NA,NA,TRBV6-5,CASSYSDAAEAFF,TGTGCCAGCAGTTACTCGGATGCGGCTGAAGCTTTCTTT
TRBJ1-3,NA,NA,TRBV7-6,CASSARADRFGGNTIYF,TGTGCCAGCAGCGCACGGGCAGACAGGTTTGGGGGAAACACCATATATTTT
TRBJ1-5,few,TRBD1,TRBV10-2,CASRGRDRGDQPQHF,TGCGCCAGCAGGGGCCGGGACAGGGGGGATCAGCCCCAGCATTTT
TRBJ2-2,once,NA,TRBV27,CASSPKPGHRTWDTGELFF,TGTGCCAGCAGTCCGAAGCCGGGACATAGGACATGGGACACCGGGGAGCTGTTTTTT
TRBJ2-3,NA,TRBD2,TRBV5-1,CASSSTSGGADTQYF,TGCGCCAGCAGCTCGACTAGCGGGGGGGCAGATACGCAGTATTTT
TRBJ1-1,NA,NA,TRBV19,CASSISAGVTEAFF,TGTGCCAGTAGTATTTCGGCAGGGGTCACTGAAGCTTTCTTT
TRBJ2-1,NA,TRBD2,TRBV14,CASSQLLAGRGNEQFF,TGTGCCAGCAGCCAGTTACTAGCGGGTCGGGGGAATGAGCAGTTCTTC
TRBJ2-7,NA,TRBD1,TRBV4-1,CASSHGQGMVYEQYF,TGCGCCAGCAGCCACGGACAGGGGATGGTCTACGAGCAGTACTTC
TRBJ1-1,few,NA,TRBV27,CASSLSDRLLGTEAFF,TGTGCCAGCAGTTTATCCGACAGACTCCTGGGCACTGAAGCTTTCTTT
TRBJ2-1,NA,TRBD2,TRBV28,CASSFTSGDNEQFF,TGTGCCAGCAGTTTTACTAGCGGGGACAATGAGCAGTTCTTC
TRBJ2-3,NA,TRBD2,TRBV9,CASSFGRGGLAGTDTQYF,TGTGCCAGCAGCTTCGGGAGGGGGGGACTAGCGGGCACAGATACGCAGTATTTT
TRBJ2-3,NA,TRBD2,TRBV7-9,CASSLRLAGGPTTQYF,TGTGCCAGCAGCTTAAGACTAGCGGGAGGGCCCACTACGCAGTATTTT
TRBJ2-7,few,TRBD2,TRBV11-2,CASSSIGLAGVNEQYF,TGTGCCAGCAGCTCGATCGGGCTAGCGGGAGTCAATGAGCAGTACTTC
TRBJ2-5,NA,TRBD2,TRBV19,CASTQRGLAGVETQYF,TGTGCCAGTACCCAAAGGGGGCTAGCGGGAGTAGAGACCCAGTACTTC
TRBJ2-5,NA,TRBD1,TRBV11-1,CASSQTGSIQTQYF,TGTGCCAGCAGCCAGACAGGGAGTATACAGACCCAGTACTTC
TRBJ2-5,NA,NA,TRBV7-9,CASSSRDSGEQYF,TGTGCCAGCAGCTCTCGGGACTCTGGGGAGCAGTACTTC
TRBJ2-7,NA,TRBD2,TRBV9,CASSPRLEGTSGYEQYF,TGTGCCAGCAGCCCCCGGTTGGAGGGGACTAGCGGCTACGAGCAGTACTTC
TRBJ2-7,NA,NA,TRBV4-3,CASSPRTGYEQYF,TGCGCCAGCAGCCCTCGGACTGGATACGAGCAGTACTTC
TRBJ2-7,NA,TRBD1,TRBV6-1,CASSEAPDRVSEQYF,TGTGCCAGCAGTGAAGCGCCGGACAGGGTAAGCGAGCAGTACTTC
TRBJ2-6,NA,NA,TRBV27,CASSSLSSGANVLTF,TGTGCCAGCAGTTCCCTCAGCTCTGGGGCCAACGTCCTGACTTTC
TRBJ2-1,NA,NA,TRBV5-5,CASSSEGGSPVGNEQFF,TGTGCCAGCAGCTCCGAGGGGGGGAGCCCCGTGGGGAATGAGCAGTTCTTC